The sequence of this T cell receptor (beta chain) was determined in a study of early T cells in non-severe SARS-CoV-2 infection. Across the study: It was bulk RNA from unsorted whole blood that was sequenced, and the chains were unpaired. Findings and limits, study-wide: Private and CD4 specificities were missed by VDJdb matching, which favored anti-spike CD8 responses.

Individually, cDNA molecules had unique molecular identifiers attached to them. TCRdb reprocessed the 5' RACE reads via MiXCR and lists one record per CDR3 protein. Of approximately 23,000 distinct CDR3 sequences detected, approximately 4.4% appear once; the ten largest clones hold around 4.5%. The germline V and J ends were trimmed by 3 bases and 10 bases, with 15 bases remaining between them. This CDR3 spans 12 amino acids. Germline CDR1 reads SQVTM; CDR2 reads ANQGSEA. This clonotype was picked up many times. Its antigen is unidentified. V gene TRBV29-1 combines with J gene TRBJ1-1, with a weak D call TRBD1 (5 bases). This clonotype originated in an adult who was a healthcare worker with PCR-confirmed SARS-CoV-2 infection or an uninfected control (not recorded which). The sample was whole blood. CDR3 in DNA: TGCAGCGTTGATTTGTTGGGCGGGGGAGCTTTCTTT. This translates into CSVDLLGGGAFF.